This T cell receptor beta chain stems from a study of monozygotic twins with inflammatory bowel disease. Findings and limits, study-wide: The study supported no single strong signal or clonotype linked to IBD. Among IBD patients, fewer clonotypes were shared with others than among healthy twins, especially with disease activity.

As for this clonotype: The antigen is not known.

CDR1 is MGHRA, CDR2 YSYEKL, per germline. CDR3 length: 15 residues. TCRdb reprocessed the 5' RACE reads, keeping one entry per CDR3 protein, no DNA. The sample holds about 380,000 distinct CDR3 sequences. Sequencing used blood. This rearrangement joins TRBV4-1 to TRBJ1-5. The clonotype originates from a human donor with ulcerative colitis or Crohn's disease, or a healthy co-twin of an affected twin (not recorded which). CDR3 protein: CASSPAGVPNQPQHF.